What follows are 27 T cell receptor beta chains derived from one specimen sequenced in a study of blood T cell repertoires in COVID-19. TCRdb keeps only in-frame clones here, not all; method: immunoSEQ multiplex PCR. The sample lists some 73,000 clones, 85% seen once, with roughly 8.9% in the top ten. The sequencing input was peripheral blood. Receptor source: a man aged 50 to 59 with COVID-19, enrolled during active disease.

J is TRBJ2-5 and V is TRBV5-1, with 8 bases lining up with TRBD2. Looked up from germline, CDR1 is SGHRS and CDR2 is YFSETQ. This CDR3 comprises 14 residues. V shed 5 bases, J shed 3 bases, and the junction held 6 bases outside the gene matches. This CDR3 is CASRIALAEETQYF. In DNA, the CDR3 is TGCGCCAGCAGGATTGCACTAGCGGAAGAGACCCAGTACTTC.

This chain connects TRBV18 to TRBJ1-1; D is uncertain. V dropped 0 bases and J dropped 0 bases, with 5 bases sitting between them. Per germline, CDR1 KGHSH and CDR2 LQKENI. The CDR3 spans 14 residues. The CDR3 DNA sequence: TGTGCCAGCTCACCACCGTTAGTGAACACTGAAGCTTTCTTT. This sequence encodes CASSPPLVNTEAFF.

The gene calls are TRBV28 and TRBJ2-7; weak D call: TRBD2 (5 bases). CDR3 length: 19 residues. CDR1 and CDR2 (germline): MDHEN, SYDVKM. Trimming removed 4 bases at V and 0 bases at J, with 25 bases between. CDR3 loop: CASSSQRRPGMLSSYEQYF. The CDR3 nucleotides are TGTGCCAGCAGTTCCCAGCGGAGACCCGGAATGTTGTCCTCCTACGAGCAGTACTTC.

Written as DNA, the CDR3 is TGTGCCAGCAGCCCGCAGCCACTAGCGGGAGGAACAGATACGCAGTATTTT. Protein product: CASSPQPLAGGTDTQYF. This chain joins TRBV7-3 and TRBJ2-3; TRBD2 aligns across 12 bases. Germline lookup yields CDR1 SGHTA and CDR2 FQGTGA. J gave up 3 bases and V 5 bases, and 9 bases lay outside the gene matches. This CDR3 is 17 amino acids long. The variable domain in full, completed from reference TRBV7-3 and TRBJ2-3, reads GAGVSQTPSNKVTEKGKYVELRCDPISGHTALYWYRQSLGQGPEFLIYFQGTGAADDSGLPNDRFFAVRPEGSVSTLKIQRTERGDSAVYLCASSPQPLAGGTDTQYFGPGTRLTVL.

V usage is TRBV19 and J usage is TRBJ2-2; 7 nucleotides align to TRBD1. V was clipped by 8 bases and J by 3 bases; unmatched bases: 6. Germline loops: CDR1 LNHDA, CDR2 SQIVND (reference sequence). The CDR3 covers 14 residues. The CDR3 coding sequence is TGTGCCAGTTTCACAGGGGCCGACACCGGGGAGCTGTTTTTT. This sequence encodes CASFTGADTGELFF.

The chain carries TRBV3-1 (or the pseudogene TRBV3-2) and TRBJ2-1, with 9 nucleotides matching TRBD2. The CDR3 is 14 residues long. CDR1 and CDR2 (germline): LGHDT, YNNKEL (reference sequence). The V and J ends lost 4 bases and 7 bases, in that order; junction bases with no gene match: 5. CDR3 sequence: CASSLAGVFNEQFF. The CDR3 nucleotides read TGTGCCAGCAGCCTAGCGGGAGTTTTTAATGAGCAGTTCTTC.

CDR3 nucleotide sequence: TGTGCCAGCAGCTTCTCATCGGGAGTGGGGCCCAATGAGCAGTTCTTC. Amino acid sequence: CASSFSSGVGPNEQFF. The chain recombines TRBV7-8 with TRBJ2-1, with D perhaps matching TRBD2 (6 bases). CDR1 SGHVS and CDR2 FQNEAQ come from the germline V gene. The CDR3 length is 16 residues. V was trimmed by 3 bases and J by 6 bases, leaving 18 bases between them.

The V and J genes are TRBV5-5 and TRBJ1-1; 7 bases line up with TRBD1. Germline lookup yields CDR1 SGHKS and CDR2 YYEKEE (reference sequence). This CDR3 is built from 13 residues. Trimming took 2 bases from V and 5 from J; bases not matched to a gene: 3. Here the CDR3 DNA reads TGTGCCAGCAGCTTACAGGGGTTGACTGAAGCTTTCTTT. Translating it yields CASSLQGLTEAFF.

This chain uses TRBV11-2 with TRBJ1-4, with D unresolved. Germline assignment: CDR1 SGHAT and CDR2 FQNNGV. The CDR3 is 15 amino acids. V was pared by 5 bases and J by 4 bases, with 14 bases between. The CDR3 bases are TGTGCCAGCAGCCCCAAACGGAGTTATAATGAAAAACTGTTTTTT. Translation gives CASSPKRSYNEKLFF.

The rearrangement links TRBV5-6 to TRBJ2-5, with 13 bases that match TRBD2. The CDR3 has 16 residues. V lost 4 bases and J lost 5; bases outside the gene matches: 8. CDR1 and CDR2 (germline): SGHDT, YYEEEE. CDR3 DNA: TGTGCCAGCAGCCCGAGACTAGCGGGAGGACGGGAGACCCAGTACTTC. Amino acids: CASSPRLAGGRETQYF.

The genes are TRBV6-5 and TRBJ1-2, with 7 bases aligning to TRBD1. J lost 4 bases, V lost 2 bases, and 4 bases had no gene match. This CDR3 contains 14 residues. Germline CDR1 and CDR2: MNHEY and SVGAGI. CDR3 sequence reads: CASSYGQASYGYTF. Written as DNA, the CDR3 is TGTGCCAGCAGTTACGGACAGGCAAGCTATGGCTACACCTTC.

V usage is TRBV19 and J usage is TRBJ1-5; D gene ambiguous. This CDR3 is 13 amino acids long. The germline V and J ends were trimmed by 5 bases and 5 bases, with 10 bases remaining between them. The germline gives CDR1 LNHDA, CDR2 SQIVND (reference sequence). The CDR3 region is CASSPDNDQPQHF. The CDR3 DNA is TGTGCCAGTAGTCCCGACAATGATCAGCCCCAGCATTTT. The full variable domain, with the rest looked up from reference TRBV19 and TRBJ1-5, is DGGITQSPKYLFRKEGQNVTLSCEQNLNHDAMYWYRQDPGQGLRLIYYSQIVNDFQKGDIAEGYSVSREKKESFPLTVTSAQKNPTAFYLCASSPDNDQPQHFGDGTRLSIL.

The rearrangement joins TRBV7-3 to TRBJ2-7; 7 positions agree with TRBD1. The CDR3 contains 15 residues. Losses at the gene ends were 5 bases for V and 3 bases for J; bases not matched to a gene: 10. Per germline, CDR1 SGHTA and CDR2 FQGTGA. Here the CDR3 reads CASSESFGTDYEQYF. The DNA of the CDR3 is TGTGCCAGCAGCGAATCGTTTGGGACAGACTACGAGCAGTACTTC.

The gene calls are TRBV11-3 and TRBJ2-4; 8 bases agree with TRBD2. CDR1 is SGHNT, CDR2 YENEEA, per germline. Losses at the gene ends were 0 bases for V and 3 bases for J; bases not matched to a gene: 7. This CDR3 contains 17 residues. The CDR3 sequence: CASSLESGGVGKNIQYF. DNA for the CDR3: TGTGCCAGCAGCTTAGAGAGCGGGGGCGTTGGCAAAAACATTCAGTACTTC.

The rearrangement joins TRBV3-1 (or the pseudogene TRBV3-2) to TRBJ2-3; 8 nucleotides match TRBD2. The CDR3 extends over 17 amino acids. J lost 5 bases, V lost 2 bases, and 12 bases had no gene match. The germline V gene encodes CDR1 LGHDT and CDR2 YNNKEL (reference sequence). CDR3 DNA: TGTGCCAGCAGCCAAATGGCGGGAGGTAGGCTGGGAGATACGCAGTATTTT. It yields the protein CASSQMAGGRLGDTQYF.

This sequence joins TRBV5-6 and TRBJ2-5, with TRBD2 matching 12 bases. With 3 bases clipped from V and 4 bases from J, the junction kept 7 bases outside the gene matches. The CDR3 runs 16 residues. Looked up from germline, CDR1 is SGHDT and CDR2 is YYEEEE. The DNA of the CDR3 is TGTGCCAGCAGCTACCGACTAGCGGGAGTGTCAGAGACCCAGTACTTC. Its translation: CASSYRLAGVSETQYF. Filled out from reference TRBV5-6 and TRBJ2-5, the complete variable domain reads DAGVTQSPTHLIKTRGQQVTLRCSPKSGHDTVSWYQQALGQGPQFIFQYYEEEERQRGNFPDRFSGHQFPNYSSELNVNALLLGDSALYLCASSYRLAGVSETQYFGPGTRLLVL.

The J gene is TRBJ1-1, the V gene TRBV12-3 or TRBV12-4; maybe TRBD1 (5 bases). Trimming removed 5 bases from V and 7 bases from J, with 14 bases in between. The CDR3 totals 13 residues. CDR3 sequence: CASSRTQGFEAFF. The CDR3 DNA sequence: TGTGCCAGCAGTAGGACCCAGGGTTTTGAAGCTTTCTTT.

The chain uses TRBV11-1 and TRBJ2-1; 10 bases are a match to TRBD2. The trim removed 5 bases at V and 12 bases at J, leaving 13 bases unmatched. Germline CDR1 SGHAT, CDR2 FQDESV (reference sequence). The CDR3 loop spans 15 amino acids. In nucleotides, the CDR3 is TGTGCCAGCAGCCCATCTTCTAGCGGGAGCTGGTTGCAGTTCTTC. Translated: CASSPSSSGSWLQFF.

This chain links TRBV30 with TRBJ2-7; no reliable D call. Trimming took 0 bases from V and 4 from J, leaving 7 bases between them. Germline assignment: CDR1 GTSNPN and CDR2 SVGIG (reference sequence). The CDR3 is 12 amino acids. CDR3 bases: TGTGCCTGGAGTGTACTTGGTTACGAGCAGTACTTC. Its translation is CAWSVLGYEQYF.

The rearrangement joins TRBV5-5 to TRBJ1-2, with D uncertain. CDR1 is SGHKS, CDR2 YYEKEE, per germline (reference sequence). V lost 4 bases, J lost 2 bases, and 12 bases lay in between. The CDR3 loop spans 14 amino acids. The chain's CDR3 is CASSAGLMNYGYTF. Written as DNA, the CDR3 is TGTGCCAGCAGCGCCGGACTCATGAACTATGGCTACACCTTC.

The CDR3, as DNA: TGTGCCAGCAGTTTCAGGGGTTCCGCTTTCTTT. This encodes CASSFRGSAFF. The rearrangement links TRBV12-3 or TRBV12-4 to TRBJ1-1; perhaps TRBD1 as D (6 bases). Trimming cost V 3 bases and J 11 bases, with 10 bases left between them. This CDR3 is built from 11 residues.

This chain joins TRBV6-2 or TRBV6-3 and TRBJ2-5; the match to TRBD2 covers 7 bases. Germline loops: CDR1 MNHEY, CDR2 SVGEGT. The V gene end was trimmed by 3 bases and the J gene end by 4 bases; junction bases not matched to a gene: 8. This CDR3 spans 15 amino acids. CDR3 DNA: TGTGCCAGCAGTTATCCTAGCGGTTTCGGAGAGACCCAGTACTTC. Protein product: CASSYPSGFGETQYF.

This chain links TRBV11-2 with TRBJ2-1; maybe TRBD2 (5 bases). The CDR3 totals 13 residues. V was cut by 0 bases and J by 9 bases, with 9 bases left in between. Germline V lookup: CDR1 SGHAT, CDR2 FQNNGV. The CDR3 sequence is CASSLDRRVEQFF. CDR3 sequence (DNA): TGTGCCAGCAGCTTAGATCGGCGGGTTGAGCAGTTCTTC.

This chain uses TRBV30 with TRBJ1-6, with D hard to call. Germline V gives CDR1 GTSNPN, CDR2 SVGIG (reference sequence). Trimming took 2 bases from V and 7 from J, leaving 18 bases between them. This CDR3 region has 16 residues. The CDR3 DNA follows: TGTGCCTGGAGTCGGTTAACTCGTCTGTTGAATTCACCCCTCCACTTT. It yields the protein CAWSRLTRLLNSPLHF.

This chain connects TRBV3-1 (or the pseudogene TRBV3-2) to TRBJ2-7, with 8 bases lining up with TRBD1. Germline-derived CDR1 and CDR2 are LGHDT and YNNKEL (reference sequence). This CDR3 contains 14 residues. The trim removed 4 bases at V and 5 bases at J, leaving 7 bases unmatched. CDR3 sequence: CASSPTGALHEQYF. The CDR3 bases are TGTGCCAGCAGCCCGACAGGGGCCTTACACGAGCAGTACTTC.

The rearrangement links TRBV10-3 to TRBJ1-1, with 11 positions matching TRBD1. V was pared by 7 bases and J by 3 bases, with 7 bases of the junction left unmatched. Germline-derived CDR1 and CDR2 are ENHRY and SYGVKD. The CDR3 loop spans 15 amino acids. The CDR3 sequence: CAITQGQGDHTEAFF. The CDR3 coding sequence is TGTGCCATCACTCAGGGACAGGGGGATCACACTGAAGCTTTCTTT.

V gene TRBV3-1 (or the pseudogene TRBV3-2) combines with J gene TRBJ1-2; D possibly corresponds to TRBD1 (5 bases). Trimming left V 4 bases short and J 2 bases short, with 8 bases between. Germline V lookup: CDR1 LGHDT, CDR2 YNNKEL (reference sequence). This CDR3 contains 13 residues. The CDR3 sequence: CASSPTENYGYTF. CDR3 sequence (DNA): TGTGCCAGCAGCCCGACAGAGAACTATGGCTACACCTTC.